What follows are 10 T cell receptor beta chains derived from one specimen sequenced in a study of cytomegalovirus exposure and HLA in healthy donors. Profiling relied on immunoSEQ multiplex PCR, and the TCRdb table lists in-frame clones only, not all of them. The table lists more than 95,000 clones, approximately 95% of them singletons, with 1.5% to 2% in the top ten. Material for sequencing was PBMCs. These receptors came from a man between 18 and 29 years old in good health and CMV-seronegative.

J is TRBJ2-1 and V is TRBV7-9, with no clear D. V was cut by 5 bases and J by 3 bases, with 8 bases left in between. In germline, CDR1 is SEHNR, CDR2 FQNEAQ (reference sequence). CDR3 size: 13 residues. The CDR3 DNA reads as TGTGCCAGCAGCCCGACACACTACAATGAGCAGTTCTTC. This gives the protein CASSPTHYNEQFF. Drawing the rest from reference TRBV7-9 and TRBJ2-1, the complete variable domain is DTGVSQNPRHKITKRGQNVTFRCDPISEHNRLYWYRQTLGQGPEFLTYFQNEAQLEKSRLLSDRFSAERPKGSFSTLEIQRTEQGDSAMYLCASSPTHYNEQFFGPGTRLTVL.

The V gene is TRBV6-4, the J gene TRBJ2-2, with TRBD1 as a possible D gene (6 bases). The V and J ends lost 6 bases and 7 bases respectively, with 18 bases between them. CDR3 size: 15 residues. Per germline, CDR1 MRHNA and CDR2 SNTAGT. This chain's CDR3 is CASSKDGRGVGELFF. DNA for the CDR3: TGTGCCAGCAGCAAGGACGGCAGGGGAGTCGGGGAGCTGTTTTTT.

This clone was counted once. This chain uses TRBV6-5 with TRBJ1-1, with TRBD1 identical over 10 bases. The V gene end was trimmed by 5 bases and the J gene end by 3 bases; junction bases not matched to a gene: 3. Germline CDR1 is MNHEY and CDR2 is SVGAGI. The CDR3 contains 14 residues. The CDR3 bases are TGTGCCAGCAGTCGACAGGGGGCGGACACTGAAGCTTTCTTT. Its protein is CASSRQGADTEAFF.

The chain recombines TRBV5-8 with TRBJ2-3, with TRBD2 as a possible D gene (7 bases). Germline lookup yields CDR1 SGHTS and CDR2 YDEGEE. The V and J ends lost 0 bases and 4 bases respectively, with 15 bases between them. There are 16 residues in the CDR3. The CDR3 is CASSLVGGRGADTQYF. For the CDR3, the DNA is TGTGCCAGCAGCTTGGTCGGGGGGCGAGGGGCAGATACGCAGTATTTT.

The rearrangement uses TRBV30 and TRBJ2-7, with D maybe TRBD2 (6 bases). V lost 4 bases and J lost 1, with 23 bases in between. Looked up from germline, CDR1 is GTSNPN and CDR2 is SVGIG (reference sequence). This CDR3 comprises 17 residues. In DNA, the CDR3 is TGTGCCTGGAATCCGGGGGTAGGGACGAAATATTCCTACGAGCAGTACTTC. Its translation: CAWNPGVGTKYSYEQYF.

This chain uses TRBV7-2 with TRBJ2-1, with D possibly TRBD1 on 6 matching bases. The ends were cut back, 3 bases at V and 3 bases at J, with 15 bases in the middle. The germline gives CDR1 SGHTA, CDR2 FQGNSA. The CDR3 is 16 residues long. CDR3 bases: TGTGCCAGCAGCTTCCAGGGGAATGTTGGCTACAATGAGCAGTTCTTC. It specifies CASSFQGNVGYNEQFF.

The V and J genes are TRBV18 and TRBJ1-4; D gene uncertain. The CDR3 totals 16 residues. V lost 3 bases to trimming and J lost 0 bases, with 11 bases between them. The V gene's germline CDR1 is KGHSH and CDR2 LQKENI. This chain's CDR3 is CASSPTLATTNEKLFF. The CDR3 DNA reads TGTGCCAGCTCACCTACGCTGGCAACAACTAATGAAAAACTGTTTTTT.

The J gene is TRBJ2-2, the V gene TRBV15, with 13 bases identical to TRBD2. The V gene's germline CDR1 is LNHNV and CDR2 YYDKDF (reference sequence). This CDR3 region has 17 residues. Trimming took 0 bases from V and 7 from J; bases not matched to a gene: 5. CDR3 residues: CATSRDGTSGTNGELFF. The CDR3 DNA is TGTGCCACCAGCAGAGATGGGACTAGCGGGACGAACGGGGAGCTGTTTTTT.

The J gene is TRBJ2-3, the V gene TRBV5-1, with a weak D call TRBD2 (6 bases). The CDR3 has 16 residues. Germline V CDR1 and CDR2: SGHRS, YFSETQ. V was clipped by 4 bases and J by 5 bases, with 20 bases between them. The CDR3 region has the DNA TGCGCCAGCAGCGCCCAAGGGCGGGGAGGTGGAGATACGCAGTATTTT. Translating gives CASSAQGRGGGDTQYF.

The chain carries TRBV7-9 and TRBJ2-3; TRBD2 aligns across 8 bases. The CDR3 extends over 15 amino acids. The germline gives CDR1 SEHNR, CDR2 FQNEAQ (reference sequence). After removal of 3 bases from V and 2 bases from J, the junction contained 4 bases not matched to a gene. CDR3 DNA sequence: TGTGCCAGCAGCTTGGGCGGGAGGCCCACAGATACGCAGTATTTT. This encodes CASSLGGRPTDTQYF.